A single sample is the source of the 12 T cell receptor beta chains below, sequenced in a study of blood T cells in healthy people across ages (dated by TCRdb to between 2015 and 2016). The library was prepared using 5' RACE. The instrument was an Illumina HiSeq 2500. A second PCR of about 6 to 11 cycles was performed with a sample-barcoded 5' primer and a J-beta primer mix. The raw public data were reprocessed by TCRdb itself: fastp quality trimming at Q25, MiXCR clonotype calling, in-frame beta chains only. Rows with one shared CDR3 protein collapse into an entry with the most common genes and DNA. In this sample the table shows around 1.5 million distinct CDR3 sequences, 30% to 35% of which occur a single time. Roughly 10% of the sample belongs to the ten largest clones. The sequenced sample consisted of blood. The origin of the receptors is a young woman in good health.

This clonotype was found a few times. This chain joins TRBV20-1 and TRBJ1-2, with no clear D. Germline lookup yields CDR1 DFQATT and CDR2 SNEGSKA (reference sequence). The V and J ends lost 0 bases and 0 bases respectively, with 11 bases between them. The CDR3 covers 15 residues. The CDR3 coding sequence is TGCAGTGCTAGAGATCTTATACGCCCTAACTATGGCTACACCTTC. Protein product: CSARDLIRPNYGYTF.

The CDR3 DNA reads TGTGCCAGCAGTTTAGGGCCTTCACCCCTCCACTTT. Translating gives CASSLGPSPLHF. The rearrangement links TRBV27 to TRBJ1-6; D gene unclear. The germline V gene encodes CDR1 MNHEY and CDR2 SMNVEV (reference sequence). The V end was cut by 2 bases, the J end by 9 bases, with 5 bases between. The CDR3 consists of 12 residues.

The table lists this clonotype with many counts. V and J are TRBV4-1 and TRBJ1-6, with D uncertain. The CDR3 is 11 residues long. Germline V gives CDR1 MGHRA, CDR2 YSYEKL. V lost 4 bases and J 13 bases, leaving 8 bases between the germline ends. CDR3 protein: CASSLSCPLHF. CDR3 nucleotide sequence: TGCGCCAGCAGCCTAAGTTGTCCCCTCCACTTT.

CDR3 in amino acids: CSARDLVVYGYTF. As DNA, the CDR3 is TGCAGTGCTAGAGATCTAGTTGTGTATGGCTACACCTTC. The rearrangement links TRBV20-1 to TRBJ1-2, with D uncertain. CDR1 and CDR2 (germline): DFQATT, SNEGSKA (reference sequence). V shed 0 bases and J shed 5 bases, with 10 bases lying between them. CDR3 length equals 13 residues.

This chain joins TRBV7-9 and TRBJ1-2; TRBD1 agrees at 7 bases. This CDR3 is 13 amino acids long. Germline assignment: CDR1 SEHNR and CDR2 FQNEAQ (reference sequence). The V segment lost 4 bases and the J segment 6 bases; nucleotides outside the gene matches: 5. CDR3 loop: CASSSSTGDGYTF. The CDR3 DNA follows: TGTGCCAGCAGCTCTTCTACAGGGGATGGCTACACCTTC. Supplemented by reference TRBV7-9 and TRBJ1-2, the full variable domain reads DTGVSQNPRHKITKRGQNVTFRCDPISEHNRLYWYRQTLGQGPEFLTYFQNEAQLEKSRLLSDRFSAERPKGSFSTLEIQRTEQGDSAMYLCASSSSTGDGYTFGSGTRLTVV.

In this sample, this clonotype turned up a few times. The V gene is TRBV12-3 or TRBV12-4, the J gene TRBJ2-7; no clear D gene. The CDR3 has 15 residues. Trimming removed 1 base from V and 0 bases from J, with 10 bases in between. The CDR3 coding sequence is TGTGCCAGCAGTTTAGAAGGGCTGCTCTCCTACGAGCAGTACTTC. This codes for CASSLEGLLSYEQYF.

The genes are TRBV15 and TRBJ2-7; D not resolved. Germline CDR1 reads LNHNV; CDR2 reads YYDKDF (reference sequence). The CDR3 sequence is 14 residues long. Trimming removed 1 base at V and 1 base at J, with 8 bases between. The CDR3 DNA reads TGTGCCACCAGCAGAGGAGAAACTTCCTACGAGCAGTACTTC. Protein product: CATSRGETSYEQYF.

This sequence joins TRBV20-1 and TRBJ2-5, with 9 bases lining up with TRBD2. V trimming: 2 bases; J trimming: 3 bases; junction bases outside the gene matches: 7. Looked up from germline, CDR1 is DFQATT and CDR2 is SNEGSKA (reference sequence). The CDR3 is made up of 15 amino acids. The CDR3 DNA reads as TGCAGTGCTAGAAAGTATAGCGGGAGAAAAGAGACCCAGTACTTC. Its protein is CSARKYSGRKETQYF.

This rearrangement joins TRBV20-1 to TRBJ2-7, with 8 bases identical to TRBD1. Germline loops: CDR1 DFQATT, CDR2 SNEGSKA (reference sequence). V dropped 5 bases and J dropped 2; count of bases not matched to a gene: 8. The CDR3 length is 14 residues. The CDR3 DNA reads TGCAGTGCTTCCCGTGGACAGGGACCCTACGAGCAGTACTTC. Encoded protein: CSASRGQGPYEQYF.

This clonotype was observed a handful of times. The CDR3 protein is CASSQDTGLAGVTEETQYF. The CDR3 DNA reads TGCGCCAGCAGCCAAGATACGGGACTAGCGGGGGTCACAGAGGAGACCCAGTACTTC. This chain links TRBV4-1 with TRBJ2-5; 14 bases map to TRBD2. From germline, CDR1 is MGHRA and CDR2 YSYEKL. Trimming took 0 bases from V and 5 from J; bases not matched to a gene: 11. This CDR3 comprises 19 residues.

This CDR3 is CAAGQGYYEQYF. CDR3 in DNA: TGTGCCGCGGGACAGGGTTACTACGAGCAGTACTTC. This chain uses TRBV5-8 with TRBJ2-7; 9 nucleotides line up with TRBD1. V trimming: 10 bases; J trimming: 3 bases; junction bases outside the gene matches: 5. The CDR3 consists of 12 residues. Germline V gives CDR1 SGHTS, CDR2 YDEGEE.

On this clonotype: One end of the junction does not line up with germline, which may come from a read error. The rearrangement links TRBV6-1 to TRBJ2-7, with D possibly being TRBD2 (5 bases). The end of the DNA is better explained by TRBJ2-5, so the J call may be wrong. This CDR3 contains 15 residues. The V gene's germline CDR1 is MNHNS and CDR2 SASEGT. The CDR3 region has the DNA TGTACCAGCAGGACGGACCCCGGGGTTGTGGAGACCCAGTACTTC. This translates into CTSRTDPGVVETQYF.